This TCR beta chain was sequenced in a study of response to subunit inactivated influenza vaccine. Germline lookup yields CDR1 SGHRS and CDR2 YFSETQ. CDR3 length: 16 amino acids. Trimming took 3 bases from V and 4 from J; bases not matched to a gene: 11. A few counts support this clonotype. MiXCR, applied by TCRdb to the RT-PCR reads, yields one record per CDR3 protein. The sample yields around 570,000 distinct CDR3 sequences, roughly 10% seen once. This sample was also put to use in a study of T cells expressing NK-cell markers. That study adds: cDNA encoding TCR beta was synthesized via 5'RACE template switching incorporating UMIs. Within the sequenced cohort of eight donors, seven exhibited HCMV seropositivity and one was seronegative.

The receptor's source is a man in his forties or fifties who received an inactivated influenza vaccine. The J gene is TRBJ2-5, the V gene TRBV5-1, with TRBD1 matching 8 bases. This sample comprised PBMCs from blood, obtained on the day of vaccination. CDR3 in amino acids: CASSYRPPGGSETQYF. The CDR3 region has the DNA TGCGCCAGCAGCTACAGACCTCCAGGGGGCTCAGAGACCCAGTACTTC.